This TCR beta chain was retrieved from a study of beta chain features in type 1 diabetes. Findings and limits, study-wide: Naive, central memory and Treg TCRB repertoires appeared more alike in patients than in healthy donors.

CDR3 length: 15 amino acids. Germline V gives CDR1 LGHNA, CDR2 YSLEER. J lost 5 bases, V lost 0 bases, and 4 bases had no gene match. Since all of the isolated RNA was reverse transcribed, expressed TCRB transcripts were what got sequenced. The data were produced by immunoSEQ multiplex PCR, yet TCRdb's version contains in-frame clones alone and is incomplete. The sample lists roughly 380,000 clones; around a fifth were seen once. In regard to this clone: Its antigen remains unidentified.

The rearrangement links TRBV4-3 to TRBJ2-1, with 7 bases that match TRBD2. Sequenced sample: naive CD4+ T cells from blood. This TCR was sampled from a woman in her late teens or twenties in good health. CDR3 nucleotide sequence: TGCGCCAGCAGCCAAGATAAACGGGGGGACAATGAGCAGTTCTTC. It translates to CASSQDKRGDNEQFF.